This T cell receptor beta chain stems from a study of immune cell composition in non-small cell lung cancer. Study-wide results and caveats: Squamous carcinomas (approximately 80%) more often had tumour-associated clones >0.5% than adenocarcinomas (approximately 35%).

Repertoires were generated with immunoSEQ multiplex PCR, while TCRdb's copy carries only in-frame clones and drops some. The sample has approximately 6,600 clones, approximately 71% seen once; the top ten hold under 8%. Normal lung was taken at the farthest possible site, at least 3 cm from tumour. Of note for this clone: Its target is unknown.

V lost 6 bases, J lost 4 bases, and 6 bases lay in between. The CDR3 totals 12 residues. CDR1 MGHDK and CDR2 SYGVNS come from the germline V gene. The source material was non-adjacent lung tissue. The origin of this receptor is a human donor with non-small cell lung cancer. V is TRBV25-1 and J is TRBJ2-2, with D perhaps TRBD1 (6 bases). The CDR3 is CASSRGTGELFF. The CDR3, as DNA: TGTGCCAGCAGCAGGGGCACCGGGGAGCTGTTTTTT.